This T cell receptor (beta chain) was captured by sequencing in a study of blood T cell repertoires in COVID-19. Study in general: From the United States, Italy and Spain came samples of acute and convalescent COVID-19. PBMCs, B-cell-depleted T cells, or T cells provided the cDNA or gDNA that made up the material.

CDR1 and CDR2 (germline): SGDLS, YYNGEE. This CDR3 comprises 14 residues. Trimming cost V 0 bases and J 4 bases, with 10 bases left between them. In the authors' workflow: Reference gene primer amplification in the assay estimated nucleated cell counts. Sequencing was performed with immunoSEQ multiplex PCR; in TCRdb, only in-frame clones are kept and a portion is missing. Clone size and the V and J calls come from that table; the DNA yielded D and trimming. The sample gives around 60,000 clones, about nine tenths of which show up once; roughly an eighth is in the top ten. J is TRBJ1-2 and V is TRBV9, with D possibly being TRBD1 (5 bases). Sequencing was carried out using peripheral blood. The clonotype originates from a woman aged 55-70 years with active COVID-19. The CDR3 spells CASSVAWGGYGYTF. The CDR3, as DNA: TGTGCCAGCAGCGTAGCTTGGGGGGGCTATGGCTACACCTTC.